A single sample gave rise to the 16 T cell receptor beta chains below, sequenced in a study of Ad26.COV2.S vaccination and SARS-CoV-2 variants. The method was immunoSEQ multiplex PCR; TCRdb's version includes in-frame clones alone and lacks a portion of them. The sample contains about 370,000 clones, around 85% of which appear only once. The treatment is: 15 to 20 received Ad26.COV2.S at low or high dose, single or two shots; about 5 received placebo; per-sample allocation not given. Sampling occurred on day 63 after the first vaccine or placebo injection. Material: peripheral blood, obtained in a trial of Ad26.COV2.S vaccine versus placebo. The receptors stem from a person aged 18-60 years who received the Ad26.COV2.S COVID-19 vaccine or a placebo.

The chain links TRBV7-9 to TRBJ2-4; D ambiguous. Germline V gene lookup returns CDR1 SEHNR and CDR2 FQNEAQ (reference sequence). V shed 5 bases and J shed 0 bases, with 8 bases lying between them. The CDR3 totals 14 residues. This CDR3 reads CASSTVLAKNIQYF. Written as DNA, the CDR3 is TGTGCCAGCAGCACAGTACTAGCCAAAAACATTCAGTACTTC. Full variable domain (missing parts from reference TRBV7-9 and TRBJ2-4): DTGVSQNPRHKITKRGQNVTFRCDPISEHNRLYWYRQTLGQGPEFLTYFQNEAQLEKSRLLSDRFSAERPKGSFSTLEIQRTEQGDSAMYLCASSTVLAKNIQYFGAGTRLSVL.

The V gene is TRBV4-1, the J gene TRBJ1-1; D is perhaps TRBD1 (5 bases). V was cut by 2 bases and J by 4 bases, with 8 bases left in between. Looked up from germline, CDR1 is MGHRA and CDR2 is YSYEKL. The CDR3 consists of 13 residues. The DNA for the CDR3 is TGCGCCAGCAGCCAAATGGGGCCCACTGAAGCTTTCTTT. Its translation: CASSQMGPTEAFF.

The chain has TRBV4-3 and TRBJ2-7; D ambiguous. Trimming left V 0 bases short and J 3 bases short, with 9 bases between. The germline V gene has CDR1 LGHNA and CDR2 YSLEER. This CDR3 is built from 14 residues. The CDR3 loop is CASSQDTNFYEQYF. The CDR3 DNA reads TGCGCCAGCAGCCAAGACACAAACTTCTACGAGCAGTACTTC.

V usage is TRBV6-2 or TRBV6-3 and J usage is TRBJ1-2; D is unclear. The CDR3 totals 14 residues. The V gene lost 0 bases and the J gene lost 6 bases, with 11 bases spanning the gap. Germline CDR1 reads MNHEY; CDR2 reads SVGEGT. CDR3 DNA sequence: TGTGCCAGCAGTTACTCGACAACAACTGATGGCTACACCTTC. This encodes CASSYSTTTDGYTF.

The rearrangement joins TRBV6-2 or TRBV6-3 to TRBJ1-1; 7 bases match TRBD1. With V trimmed by 2 bases and J by 3 bases, 3 bases remained unmatched. Germline CDR1 is MNHEY and CDR2 is SVGEGT. CDR3 length: 14 amino acids. CDR3 sequence: CASSYVQGYTEAFF. As DNA, the CDR3 is TGTGCCAGCAGTTACGTACAGGGGTACACTGAAGCTTTCTTT.

The sample holds a few counts of this clone. The same CDR3 can be traced to other DNA sequences in this sample. The chain uses TRBV5-4 and TRBJ1-2; 7 bases line up with TRBD1. The CDR3 sequence is 13 residues long. Germline V gene lookup returns CDR1 SGHNT and CDR2 YYREEE (reference sequence). V was clipped by 4 bases and J by 3 bases; unmatched bases: 3. The CDR3 protein is CASSRDRDYGYTF. Here the CDR3 DNA reads TGTGCCAGCAGCCGAGACAGGGACTATGGCTACACCTTC.

The V call is TRBV5-1, the J call TRBJ2-1; 7 positions agree with TRBD2. After removal of 6 bases from V and 1 base from J, the junction contained 4 bases not matched to a gene. Germline V gene sequence: CDR1 SGHRS, CDR2 YFSETQ. This CDR3 comprises 14 residues. The DNA for the CDR3 is TGCGCCAGCACCCGGGACTATTCCTACAATGAGCAGTTCTTC. It specifies CASTRDYSYNEQFF.

The chain combines TRBV15 with TRBJ2-6; D might be TRBD1 or TRBD2, each matching 5 bases. The CDR3 is 17 residues long. CDR1 and CDR2 from the germline V gene are LNHNV and YYDKDF (reference sequence). V was shortened by 5 bases and J by 0 bases, with 14 bases between the two germline ends. CDR3 nucleotides: TGTGCCACCAGCGCCCGGGACGGTAGCTCTGGGGCCAACGTCCTGACTTTC. Amino acids: CATSARDGSSGANVLTF.

The chain is built from TRBV4-1 and TRBJ1-1; D unresolved. Trimming removed 0 bases at V and 0 bases at J, with 8 bases between. This CDR3 comprises 15 residues. Germline V gene data show CDR1 as MGHRA and CDR2 as YSYEKL. The CDR3 is CASSQDQWMNTEAFF. CDR3 in DNA: TGCGCCAGCAGCCAAGATCAGTGGATGAACACTGAAGCTTTCTTT.

CDR3 nucleotide sequence: TGTGCCAGCAGTTTATCGCAACAGGGAGGTATGTACGAGCAGTACTTC. Residues: CASSLSQQGGMYEQYF. The chain has TRBV27 and TRBJ2-7; TRBD1 or TRBD2 may be the D gene (6 bases each). This CDR3 contains 16 residues. Trimming removed 0 bases at V and 4 bases at J, with 16 bases between. From germline, CDR1 is MNHEY and CDR2 SMNVEV (reference sequence).

This clone was recorded only once. The chain has TRBV15 and TRBJ1-2, with 9 bases fitting TRBD1. Germline assignment: CDR1 LNHNV and CDR2 YYDKDF (reference sequence). V shed 6 bases, J shed 8 bases, and the junction held 10 bases outside the gene matches. CDR3 size: 14 residues. CDR3 region: CATRHQTGGKGYTF. The CDR3 DNA follows: TGTGCCACCAGGCATCAAACAGGGGGCAAGGGCTACACCTTC.

V and J are TRBV1 and TRBJ2-1; TRBD2, the table's D call, lacks a check against the DNA. TRBV1 is given as a pseudogene. The CDR3 runs to 22 residues. The CDR3 is CTSSQDLRRTSGGPRSYNEQFF. The CDR3 nucleotides read TGCACCAGCAGCCAAGATCTCCGCCGGACTAGCGGGGGGCCCCGCTCCTACAATGAGCAGTTCTTC.

This clone appeared once. This chain connects TRBV10-2 to TRBJ1-4; D is uncertain. This CDR3 has 12 residues. Germline CDR1 is WSHSY and CDR2 is SAAADI. The ends were cut back, 2 bases at V and 11 bases at J, with 9 bases in the middle. This CDR3 is CASSETGSKLFF. CDR3 sequence (DNA): TGCGCCAGCAGTGAGACGGGGAGCAAACTGTTTTTT.

The chain carries TRBV6-5 and TRBJ2-1, with D tentatively TRBD1 or TRBD2 (7 bases each). V lost 5 bases to trimming and J lost 0 bases, with 11 bases between them. CDR3 length: 15 residues. The germline V gene encodes CDR1 MNHEY and CDR2 SVGAGI. CDR3 nucleotide sequence: TGTGCCAGCAGTCCAGGGGGGGTCTCCTACAATGAGCAGTTCTTC. This translates into CASSPGGVSYNEQFF.

This chain joins TRBV4-1 and TRBJ2-1; the match to TRBD2 covers 11 bases. Losses at the gene ends were 4 bases for V and 7 bases for J; bases not matched to a gene: 3. Per the germline V gene, CDR1 is MGHRA and CDR2 is YSYEKL. This CDR3 contains 14 residues. The CDR3 sequence is CASSLTSGENEQFF. The CDR3 DNA is TGCGCCAGCAGCCTGACTAGCGGGGAGAATGAGCAGTTCTTC.

V usage is TRBV15 and J usage is TRBJ2-5; TRBD2 agrees at 9 bases. CDR1 and CDR2 (germline): LNHNV, YYDKDF (reference sequence). This CDR3 is built from 16 residues. The V and J ends lost 0 bases and 7 bases, in that order; junction bases with no gene match: 9. CDR3 nucleotide sequence: TGTGCCACCAGCAGAGAGGCTAGCGGGGACATGGGGACCCAGTACTTC. Amino acids: CATSREASGDMGTQYF.